Listed below are T cell receptor beta chains from one sample, sequenced in a study of cytomegalovirus exposure and HLA in healthy donors. The data were produced by immunoSEQ multiplex PCR, yet TCRdb's version contains in-frame clones alone and is incomplete. Among about 150,000 clones listed, 75% to 90% were seen once. Specimen: PBMCs. The receptor set was obtained from a woman younger than 45 in good health and CMV-seronegative. CDR3s include the opening cysteine and the closing phenylalanine or tryptophan. Each record gives: CDR3 protein, CDR3 DNA, clone size, J gene, D gene, V gene. D genes are given only for firm matches. Rows give clone size only sometimes, using once, few, many, or a class for an expanded clone.

CASSSSGQPNSPLHF	TGTGCCAGCTCTTCATCGGGACAGCCTAATTCACCCCTCCACTTT	-	TRBJ1-6	TRBD1	TRBV7-2
CASSPNFGGQTGELFF	TGTGCCAGCAGCCCCAACTTTGGGGGCCAAACCGGGGAGCTGTTTTTT	-	TRBJ2-2	-	TRBV7-3
CASRKGFDEQYF	TGCGCCAGCAGAAAGGGGTTCGACGAGCAGTACTTC	-	TRBJ2-7	-	TRBV5-1
CASSLIGSTYEQYF	TGTGCCAGCAGCTTGATTGGCTCCACCTACGAGCAGTACTTC	-	TRBJ2-7	-	TRBV11-2
CASSYSLNTEAFF	TGTGCCAGCAGTTATTCCCTGAACACTGAAGCTTTCTTT	-	TRBJ1-1	-	TRBV6-1
CASGLNGGTGYSGNTIYF	TGTGCTAGTGGTTTGAATGGGGGAACAGGGTACTCTGGAAACACCATATATTTT	-	TRBJ1-3	-	TRBV12-5
CASSPSRGYNSPLHF	TGTGCCAGCAGCCCTAGTCGGGGTTATAATTCACCCCTCCACTTT	-	TRBJ1-6	-	TRBV6-1
CASSQGIDLQDQPQHF	TGCGCCAGCAGCCAGGGAATCGACCTACAGGATCAGCCCCAGCATTTT	-	TRBJ1-5	-	TRBV4-1
CASSPGGGTGSYEQYF	TGCGCCAGCAGCCCAGGAGGTGGGACAGGGAGCTACGAGCAGTACTTC	-	TRBJ2-7	TRBD1	TRBV5-1
CASSRSGLAGYEQYF	TGTGCCAGCAGTCGCTCCGGGCTAGCGGGATACGAGCAGTACTTC	-	TRBJ2-7	TRBD2	TRBV6-1
CASSKGTGLNTEAFF	TGTGCCAGTAGTAAAGGGACAGGGTTGAACACTGAAGCTTTCTTT	-	TRBJ1-1	TRBD1	TRBV19
CASSLVSGGHYEQYF	TGTGCCAGCAGCTTAGTTTCGGGGGGCCACTACGAGCAGTACTTC	few	TRBJ2-7	-	TRBV7-9
CASSPGGFTETQYF	TGTGCCAGCAGTCCCGGGGGGTTCACGGAGACCCAGTACTTC	-	TRBJ2-5	TRBD2	TRBV27
CSVEGTSGRVLNERFF	TGCAGCGTTGAGGGGACTAGCGGGAGGGTTTTAAATGAGCGGTTCTTC	-	TRBJ2-1	TRBD2	TRBV29-1
CASSTGLAVNNEQFF	TGTGCCAGCAGTACGGGACTAGCGGTCAACAATGAGCAGTTCTTC	few	TRBJ2-1	TRBD2	TRBV7-2
CASSLDRAETQYF	TGTGCCAGCAGCTTAGACAGGGCGGAGACCCAGTACTTC	-	TRBJ2-5	-	TRBV7-9
CASTHGLAGSGTGELFF	TGTGCCAGCACCCATGGACTAGCCGGTTCGGGCACCGGGGAGCTGTTTTTT	-	TRBJ2-2	TRBD2	TRBV2
CAWSVGAGVTDTQYF	TGTGCCTGGAGTGTAGGGGCGGGAGTAACAGATACGCAGTATTTT	-	TRBJ2-3	TRBD2	TRBV30
CASSLAGGRGQPQHF	TGCGCCAGCAGCTTGGCGGGGGGTAGGGGTCAGCCCCAGCATTTT	-	TRBJ1-5	-	TRBV5-1
CASSLTGNTEAFF	TGTGCCAGCAGCTTGACGGGGAACACTGAAGCTTTCTTT	-	TRBJ1-1	-	TRBV5-4
CASSSGQDTEAFF	TGTGCCAGCAGCTCCGGACAGGACACTGAAGCTTTCTTT	few	TRBJ1-1	TRBD1	TRBV9
CAWGPKAEAFF	TGTGCCTGGGGGCCGAAGGCTGAAGCTTTCTTT	few	TRBJ1-1	-	TRBV30
CASSLGQGSNTGELFF	TGTGCCAGCAGCCTAGGGCAGGGATCGAACACCGGGGAGCTGTTTTTT	-	TRBJ2-2	-	TRBV9
CASSPPVGGSTYNEQFF	TGTGCCAGCTCACCACCGGTCGGCGGGAGCACCTACAATGAGCAGTTCTTC	-	TRBJ2-1	TRBD2	TRBV18
CASSQAVRQETQYF	TGCGCCAGCAGCCAAGCGGTTAGACAAGAGACCCAGTACTTC	-	TRBJ2-5	-	TRBV4-1
CASSQEDSSPYEQYF	TGCGCCAGCAGCCAAGAGGACAGTAGCCCCTACGAGCAGTACTTC	-	TRBJ2-7	-	TRBV4-3
CASSGTGTIPGAPLHF	TGTGCCAGCAGTGGGACAGGGACGATACCTGGCGCACCCCTCCACTTT	-	TRBJ1-6	TRBD1	TRBV27
CASSVAGGYNEQFF	TGTGCCAGCAGTGTAGCGGGGGGCTACAATGAGCAGTTCTTC	-	TRBJ2-1	TRBD2	TRBV6-6
CASSEAQGGMETQYF	TGTGCCAGCAGTGAAGCACAAGGGGGCATGGAGACCCAGTACTTC	-	TRBJ2-5	TRBD1	TRBV6-1
CASSRGGQETQYF	TGTGCCAGCAGCCGAGGCGGCCAAGAGACCCAGTACTTC	-	TRBJ2-5	-	TRBV27
CASLDRGETNTEAFF	TGTGCCAGTCTCGACAGGGGGGAAACGAACACTGAAGCTTTCTTT	-	TRBJ1-1	TRBD1	TRBV19
CASSPPGLRRETQYF	TGTGCCAGCAGCCCTCCGGGACTGCGTCGGGAGACCCAGTACTTC	-	TRBJ2-5	-	TRBV6-5
CAISESVGGRTSGDSYEQYF	TGTGCCATCAGTGAGTCGGTTGGCGGACGTACTAGCGGAGACTCCTACGAGCAGTACTTC	-	TRBJ2-7	TRBD2	TRBV10-3
CASSRIRAGELFF	TGTGCCAGCAGCCGCATTAGAGCCGGGGAGCTGTTTTTT	-	TRBJ2-2	-	TRBV7-2
CASSLARDNEQFF	TGTGCCAGCAGCTTAGCCAGGGACAATGAGCAGTTCTTC	-	TRBJ2-1	-	TRBV7-9